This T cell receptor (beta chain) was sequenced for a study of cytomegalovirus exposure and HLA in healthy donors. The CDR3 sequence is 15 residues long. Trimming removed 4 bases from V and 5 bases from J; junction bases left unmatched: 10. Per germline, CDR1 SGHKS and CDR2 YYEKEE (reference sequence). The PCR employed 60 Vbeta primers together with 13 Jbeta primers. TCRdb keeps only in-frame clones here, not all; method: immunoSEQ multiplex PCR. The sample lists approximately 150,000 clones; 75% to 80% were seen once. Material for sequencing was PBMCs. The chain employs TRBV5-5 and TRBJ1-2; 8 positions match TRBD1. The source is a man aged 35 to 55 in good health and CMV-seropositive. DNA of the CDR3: TGTGCCAGCAGCGATAGGACAGGGACATCTTATGGCTACACCTTC. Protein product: CASSDRTGTSYGYTF.